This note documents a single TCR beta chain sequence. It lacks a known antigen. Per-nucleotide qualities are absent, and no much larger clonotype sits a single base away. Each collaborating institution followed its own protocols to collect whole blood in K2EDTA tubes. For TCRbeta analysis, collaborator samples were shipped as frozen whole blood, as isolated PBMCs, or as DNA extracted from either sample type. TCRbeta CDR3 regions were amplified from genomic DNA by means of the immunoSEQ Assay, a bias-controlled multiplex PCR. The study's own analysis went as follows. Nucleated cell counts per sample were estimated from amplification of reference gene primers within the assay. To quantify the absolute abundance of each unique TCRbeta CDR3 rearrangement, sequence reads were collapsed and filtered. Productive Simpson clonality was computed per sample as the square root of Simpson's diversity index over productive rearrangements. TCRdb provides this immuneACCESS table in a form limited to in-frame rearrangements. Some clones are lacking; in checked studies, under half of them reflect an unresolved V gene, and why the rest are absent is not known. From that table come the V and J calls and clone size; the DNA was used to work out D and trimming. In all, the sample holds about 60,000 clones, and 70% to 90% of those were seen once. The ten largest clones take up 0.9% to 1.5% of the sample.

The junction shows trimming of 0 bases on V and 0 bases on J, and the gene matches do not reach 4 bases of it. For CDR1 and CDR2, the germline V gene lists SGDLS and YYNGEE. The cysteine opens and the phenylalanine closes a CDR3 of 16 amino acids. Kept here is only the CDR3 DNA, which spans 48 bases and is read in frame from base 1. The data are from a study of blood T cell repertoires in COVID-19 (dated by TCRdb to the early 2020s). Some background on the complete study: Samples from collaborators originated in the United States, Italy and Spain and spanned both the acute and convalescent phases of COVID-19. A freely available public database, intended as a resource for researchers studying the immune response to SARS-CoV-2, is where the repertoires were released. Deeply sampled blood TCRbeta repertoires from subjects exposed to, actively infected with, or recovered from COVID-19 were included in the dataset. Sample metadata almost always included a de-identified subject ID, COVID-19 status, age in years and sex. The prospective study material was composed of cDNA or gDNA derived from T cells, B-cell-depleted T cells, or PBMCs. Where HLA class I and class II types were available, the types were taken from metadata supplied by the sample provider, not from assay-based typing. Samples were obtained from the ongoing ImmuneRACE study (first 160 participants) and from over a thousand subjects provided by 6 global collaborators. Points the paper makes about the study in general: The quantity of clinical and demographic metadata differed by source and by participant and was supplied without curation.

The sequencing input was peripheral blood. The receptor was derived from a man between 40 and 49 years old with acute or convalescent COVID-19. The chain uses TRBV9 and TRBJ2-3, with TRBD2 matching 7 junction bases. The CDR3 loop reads CASSVGPGGSTDTQYF. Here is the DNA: TGTGCCAGCAGCGTAGGACCGGGGGGAAGCACAGATACGCAGTATTTT. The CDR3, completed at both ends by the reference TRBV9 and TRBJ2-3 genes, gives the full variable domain DSGVTQTPKHLITATGQRVTLRCSPRSGDLSVYWYQQSLDQGLQFLIQYYNGEERAKGNILERFSAQQFPDLHSELNLSSLELGDSALYFCASSVGPGGSTDTQYFGPGTRLTVL.